This T cell receptor (beta chain) appears in the sequencing data of a study of blood T cell repertoires in COVID-19. Overall study context: Samples taken during acute and convalescent COVID-19 were collected in the United States, Italy and Spain.

The V and J ends lost 6 bases and 0 bases respectively, with 11 bases between them. Per germline, CDR1 MNHEY and CDR2 SMNVEV (reference sequence). The CDR3 is 15 amino acids. Sequencing used immunoSEQ multiplex PCR; TCRdb keeps in-frame clones, though not all of them. Among under 200,000 clones, 70% to 90% were seen once, and the ten largest hold approximately 21%. In its sample, this clone was seen once. The source material was peripheral blood. This rearrangement joins TRBV27 to TRBJ1-4; D is ambiguous. This clonotype was sampled from a man aged 55 to 69 with active or convalescent COVID-19. The CDR3 sequence: CASSPTSATNEKLFF. CDR3 sequence (DNA): TGTGCCAGCAGCCCCACAAGTGCAACTAATGAAAAACTGTTTTTT. Full variable domain (remainder filled in from reference TRBV27 and TRBJ1-4): EAQVTQNPRYLITVTGKKLTVTCSQNMNHEYMSWYRQDPGLGLRQIYYSMNVEVTDKGDVPEGYKVSRKEKRNFPLILESPSPNQTSLYFCASSPTSATNEKLFFGSGTQLSVL.